A single sample is the source of the 14 T cell receptor beta chains below, sequenced in a study of T cells in Graves' hyperthyroidism and ophthalmopathy. Amplified regions were TCR beta CDR3 sequences from RNA transcripts. Initially, a first-round RT-PCR of the TCR CDR3 employed the HTBI primer set. TCRdb fed the multiplex PCR reads into MiXCR, producing one record per CDR3 protein. This sample has hundreds of thousands of distinct CDR3 sequences, with 12% to 15% found just once. Sequenced: blood. These receptors came from a young woman with Graves' hyperthyroidism.

There are a few counts of this clonotype. The rearrangement joins TRBV30 to TRBJ1-2; D is unresolved. V was clipped by 4 bases and J by 4 bases, with 16 bases between them. Germline V gives CDR1 GTSNPN, CDR2 SVGIG (reference sequence). The CDR3 has 14 amino acids. CDR3: CAWKGGWIGYGYTF. The CDR3 region has the DNA TGTGCCTGGAAAGGAGGGTGGATCGGCTATGGCTACACCTTC.

There are many counts of this clonotype. The genes are TRBV5-1 and TRBJ2-7, with D tentatively TRBD1 (5 bases). Germline values: CDR1 SGHRS, CDR2 YFSETQ. This CDR3 spans 15 amino acids. Between the trimmed V and J ends, which lost 0 bases and 1 base, there was a span of 11 bases. DNA of the CDR3: TGCGCCAGCAGCTTGGGGGCAGGGATATCCTACGAGCAGTACTTC. Its translation: CASSLGAGISYEQYF.

Notes on this clonotype: This CDR3 fails to terminate in the conserved phenylalanine or tryptophan, so it likely reflects a read error. The J gene is TRBJ1-5, the V gene TRBV11-2, with TRBD1 identical over 8 bases. Germline assignment: CDR1 SGHAT and CDR2 FQNNGV. V shed 5 bases and J 6 bases; nucleotides not matched to a gene: 6. The CDR3 runs to 14 residues. The CDR3 sequence is CASSDDRGGQPQHL. In nucleotides, the CDR3 is TGTGCCAGCAGCGACGACAGGGGAGGTCAGCCCCAGCATCTT.

The CDR3 sequence: CASSLQSDQPQHF. The CDR3, as DNA: TGTGCCAGCTCCCTCCAGTCGGATCAGCCCCAGCATTTT. The chain joins TRBV18 to TRBJ1-5; D not certain. V lost 6 bases to trimming and J lost 5 bases, with 11 bases between them. CDR3 length: 13 residues. Germline V gene sequence: CDR1 KGHSH, CDR2 LQKENI.

The DNA of the CDR3 is TGTGCCAGCAGCTTAGCATACAGGGGAGATACGCAGTATTTT. This encodes CASSLAYRGDTQYF. This chain connects TRBV7-2 to TRBJ2-3, with TRBD1 identical over 7 bases. J was trimmed by 5 bases and V by 0 bases; bases with no gene match: 2. The germline V gene has CDR1 SGHTA and CDR2 FQGNSA. This CDR3 comprises 14 residues.

This chain connects TRBV27 to TRBJ2-6, with 7 bases matching TRBD1. Trimming at V came to 2 bases and at J to 3 bases, leaving 10 bases not matched to a gene. The CDR3 spans 18 residues. The germline V gene has CDR1 MNHEY and CDR2 SMNVEV (reference sequence). This chain's CDR3 is CASSLLGRGIGGANVLTF. In nucleotides, the CDR3 is TGTGCCAGCAGTTTACTCGGCAGGGGGATAGGTGGGGCCAACGTCCTGACTTTC.

This clonotype was recorded many times. The chain links TRBV20-1 to TRBJ2-7; perhaps TRBD1 as D (5 bases). The CDR3 is made up of 12 amino acids. Germline assignment: CDR1 DFQATT and CDR2 SNEGSKA (reference sequence). V was shortened by 7 bases and J by 6 bases, with 16 bases between the two germline ends. The CDR3 protein is CSVTKAGFEQYF. CDR3 DNA sequence: TGCAGTGTCACAAAAGCAGGGTTCGAGCAGTACTTC.

V gene TRBV6-4 combines with J gene TRBJ2-4; no reliable D call. The V gene lost 9 bases and the J gene lost 1 base, with 19 bases spanning the gap. This CDR3 contains 16 residues. Germline CDR1 is MRHNA and CDR2 is SNTAGT. CDR3 sequence: CARTGLGNRAKNIQYF. For the CDR3, the DNA is TGTGCCAGGACGGGTTTGGGTAATAGGGCCAAAAACATTCAGTACTTC.

The chain is built from TRBV12-3 or TRBV12-4 and TRBJ2-3; 8 bases match TRBD2. V lost 6 bases to trimming and J lost 3 bases; unmatched junction nucleotides: 14. The CDR3 is 17 residues long. The CDR3 nucleotides are TGTGCCAGCAGAACCGATAAGAGCGGGAGACAAACAGATACGCAGTATTTT. This codes for CASRTDKSGRQTDTQYF.

The V call is TRBV30, the J call TRBJ2-6; D not certain. Germline loops: CDR1 GTSNPN, CDR2 SVGIG (reference sequence). CDR3 length: 18 amino acids. V was shortened by 0 bases and J by 0 bases, with 15 bases between the two germline ends. The CDR3 coding sequence is TGTGCCTGGAGTGTACTGTGGTACAGCCGCTCTGGGGCCAACGTCCTGACTTTC. It specifies CAWSVLWYSRSGANVLTF.

There are a few counts of this clonotype. The gene calls are TRBV7-2 and TRBJ2-1; weak D call: TRBD2 (7 bases). Germline CDR1 and CDR2: SGHTA and FQGNSA. The CDR3 spans 15 residues. The V gene lost 8 bases and the J gene lost 6 bases, with 20 bases spanning the gap. CDR3 residues: CASQLMRGGGNEQFF. The DNA for the CDR3 is TGTGCCAGCCAACTCATGAGGGGGGGGGGCAATGAGCAGTTCTTC.

This clonotype was found a few times. V usage is TRBV3-1 and J usage is TRBJ1-4; D ambiguous. Looked up from germline, CDR1 is LGHDT and CDR2 is YNNKEL (reference sequence). The germline V and J ends were trimmed by 0 bases and 12 bases, with 8 bases remaining between them. The CDR3 covers 12 residues. CDR3 amino acids: CASSQEYGQLFF. The CDR3 region has the DNA TGTGCCAGCAGCCAAGAATACGGCCAACTGTTTTTT. Together with reference TRBV3-1 and TRBJ1-4, the CDR3 gives the full variable domain: DTAVSQTPKYLVTQMGNDKSIKCEQNLGHDTMYWYKQDSKKFLKIMFSYNNKELIINETVPNRFSPKSPDKAHLNLHINSLELGDSAVYFCASSQEYGQLFFGSGTQLSVL.

This clonotype was seen repeatedly, ten times or more. The chain couples TRBV6-1 to TRBJ2-1, with a possible D match to TRBD1 (6 bases). Germline CDR1 is MNHNS and CDR2 is SASEGT. Trimming shortened V by 6 bases and J by 2 bases, and 14 bases separated the two germline ends. This CDR3 region has 15 residues. CDR3 DNA: TGTGCCAGCAGGGAGGACAGCCTAACCTACAATGAGCAGTTCTTC. It yields the protein CASREDSLTYNEQFF.

CDR3 residues: CASARRLAGNNEQFF. CDR3 nucleotide sequence: TGTGCCAGCGCCCGGAGACTAGCGGGAAACAATGAGCAGTTCTTC. The chain combines TRBV2 with TRBJ2-1, with TRBD2 matching over 11 bases. Germline CDR1 and CDR2: SNHLY and FYNNEI. This CDR3 comprises 15 residues. The junction had 8 bases not matched to a gene; V was cut back by 8 bases and J by 5 bases.